This T cell receptor beta chain is drawn from a study of metastatic and nonmetastatic thyroid tumors. Across the whole study: Repertoire data that came from the blood and tumor or nodule tissue of malignant and benign thyroid patients were compared.

Whole-study results and caveats: As reported, TCR beta diversity in blood and tumor was significantly higher in malignant thyroid tumors than in benign nodules.

With regard to this clone: Antigen: not known.

In the original analysis: It was from CDR3 differences across clinicopathological groups that a distant-metastasis classifier for papillary thyroid cancer was built. TCRdb re-analyzed the PCR reads using MiXCR. The V and J calls were determined by TCRdb, not by the authors. This sample has more than 40,000 clones, with 20% to 30% found just once. The germline CDR1 and CDR2 sequences are KGHSH and LQKENI. Trimming removed 5 bases at V and 0 bases at J, with 11 bases between. This CDR3 has 16 amino acids. Patients were all untreated before their thyroid surgery. The material sequenced was tumor tissue. This chain uses TRBV18 with TRBJ2-6, with D possibly matching TRBD1 (5 bases). This clonotype originated in a female donor with papillary thyroid cancer or a benign thyroid nodule (not recorded which). Some clones in this sample may be carry-over from other donors' samples. CDR3 sequence reads: CASSYGHLSGANVLTF. The CDR3 region has the DNA TGTGCCAGCTCATATGGACACCTCTCTGGGGCCAACGTCCTGACTTTC. The full variable domain, its missing parts supplied by reference TRBV18 and TRBJ2-6, is NAGVMQNPRHLVRRRGQEARLRCSPMKGHSHVYWYRQLPEEGLKFMVYLQKENIIDESGMPKERFSAEFPKEGPSILRIQQVVRGDSAAYFCASSYGHLSGANVLTFGAGSRLTVL.